These 4 T cell receptor beta chains were all obtained from the same sample, sequenced in a study of control samples from healthy donors and cancer patients. The table came from immunoSEQ multiplex PCR; TCRdb's copy has only in-frame clones and leaves some out. The profile shows 45,000 to 60,000 clones, 80% of them singletons. Input material: blood. The receptors were gathered from a man aged 65 to 79 in good health.

This clone is a singleton in its sample. The J gene is TRBJ2-7, the V gene TRBV9, with D perhaps TRBD1 (6 bases). Germline V gene data show CDR1 as SGDLS and CDR2 as YYNGEE. This CDR3 is 14 amino acids long. V dropped 4 bases and J dropped 0 bases, with 11 bases sitting between them. This CDR3 reads CASSTSGDSYEQYF. CDR3 coding DNA: TGTGCCAGCAGCACATCAGGGGACTCCTACGAGCAGTACTTC.

The chain carries TRBV19 and TRBJ2-7, with 10 bases that match TRBD1. CDR1 and CDR2 from the germline V gene are LNHDA and SQIVND (reference sequence). The CDR3 covers 17 residues. V lost 0 bases and J lost 6; bases outside the gene matches: 11. The chain's CDR3 is CASSIDLFWDRGSEQYF. Here the CDR3 DNA reads TGTGCCAGTAGTATAGATCTATTTTGGGACAGGGGAAGCGAGCAGTACTTC.

The chain combines TRBV24-1 with TRBJ2-1, with D possibly being TRBD1 (6 bases). Trimming removed 3 bases from V and 4 bases from J, with 12 bases in between. Germline V lookup: CDR1 KGHDR, CDR2 SFDVKD. CDR3 length equals 15 residues. DNA for the CDR3: TGTGCCACCAGTGATACAGGGTGGAAATACAATGAGCAGTTCTTC. Its translation: CATSDTGWKYNEQFF.

The chain carries TRBV5-6 and TRBJ2-1; 7 bases map to TRBD2. The CDR3 runs to 18 residues. Germline V gene data show CDR1 as SGHDT and CDR2 as YYEEEE. V gave up 5 bases and J gave up 0 bases; unmatched junction bases: 14. The CDR3 is CASRPLTGGGRSYNEQFF. CDR3 in DNA: TGTGCCAGCAGGCCCCTCACGGGGGGAGGTCGCTCCTACAATGAGCAGTTCTTC.